The present T cell receptor beta chain was sequenced within a study of blood T cell repertoires in COVID-19. Study overall: There were acute and convalescent COVID-19 samples, and they came from the United States, Italy and Spain. In each case, the material was cDNA or gDNA derived from T cells, B-cell-depleted T cells, or PBMCs.

Exposed study participants had met a COVID-19 case within 2 weeks before entry. In the authors' workflow: Estimation of nucleated cell counts was performed using reference gene primer amplification. Generated by immunoSEQ multiplex PCR, the TCRdb table keeps only in-frame clones and is missing some. V, J and clone size reflect that table, while D and trimming were determined from the DNA. The sample contains hundreds of thousands of clones, about four fifths of which appear only once. Sequencing input: PBMCs or T cells enriched from blood (not recorded which). The receptor was isolated from a man aged 40-50 years who had been exposed to COVID-19.

CDR3 DNA: TGTGCCAGCAGGGCACGGGGGGGGACTGAAGCTTTCTTT. Amino acids: CASRARGGTEAFF. The chain couples TRBV27 to TRBJ1-1; tentatively, D is TRBD1 (5 bases). The length of the CDR3 is 13 residues. Germline assignment: CDR1 MNHEY and CDR2 SMNVEV (reference sequence). V was cut by 6 bases and J by 5 bases, with 13 bases left in between.